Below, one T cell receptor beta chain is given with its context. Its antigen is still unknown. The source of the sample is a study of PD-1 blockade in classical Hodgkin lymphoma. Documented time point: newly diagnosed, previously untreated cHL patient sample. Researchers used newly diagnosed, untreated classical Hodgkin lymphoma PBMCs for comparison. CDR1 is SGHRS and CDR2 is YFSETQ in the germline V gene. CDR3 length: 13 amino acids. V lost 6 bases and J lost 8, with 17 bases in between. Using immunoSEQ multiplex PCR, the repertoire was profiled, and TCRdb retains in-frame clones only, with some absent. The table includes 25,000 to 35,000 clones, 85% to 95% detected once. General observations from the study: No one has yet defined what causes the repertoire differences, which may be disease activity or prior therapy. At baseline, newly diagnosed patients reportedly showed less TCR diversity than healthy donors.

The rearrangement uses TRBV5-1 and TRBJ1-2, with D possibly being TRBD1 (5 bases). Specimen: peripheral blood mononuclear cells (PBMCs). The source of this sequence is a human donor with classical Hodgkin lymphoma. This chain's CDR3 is CASKRGLDEGYTF. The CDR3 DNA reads TGCGCCAGCAAAAGGGGCCTGGATGAGGGCTACACCTTC. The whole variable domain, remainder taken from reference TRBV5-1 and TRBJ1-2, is KAGVTQTPRYLIKTRGQQVTLSCSPISGHRSVSWYQQTPGQGLQFLFEYFSETQRNKGNFPGRFSGRQFSNSRSEMNVSTLELGDSALYLCASKRGLDEGYTFGSGTRLTVV.